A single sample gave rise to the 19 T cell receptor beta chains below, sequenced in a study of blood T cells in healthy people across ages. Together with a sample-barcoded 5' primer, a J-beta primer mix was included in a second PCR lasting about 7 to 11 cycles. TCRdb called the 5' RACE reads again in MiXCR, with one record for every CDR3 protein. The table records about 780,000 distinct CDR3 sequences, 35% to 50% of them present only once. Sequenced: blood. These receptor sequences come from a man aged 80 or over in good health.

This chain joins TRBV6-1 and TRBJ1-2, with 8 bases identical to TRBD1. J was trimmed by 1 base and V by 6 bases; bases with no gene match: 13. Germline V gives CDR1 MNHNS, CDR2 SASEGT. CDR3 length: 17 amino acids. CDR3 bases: TGTGCCAGCAGCCGTACCGGGACAGGCAATTATAACTATGGCTACACCTTC. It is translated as CASSRTGTGNYNYGYTF.

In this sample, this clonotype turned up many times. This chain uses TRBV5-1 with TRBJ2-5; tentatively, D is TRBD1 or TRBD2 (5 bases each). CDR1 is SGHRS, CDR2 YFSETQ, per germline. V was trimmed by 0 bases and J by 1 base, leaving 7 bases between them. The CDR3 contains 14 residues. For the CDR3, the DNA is TGCGCCAGCAGCTTGGGTGGGACCCAAGAGACCCAGTACTTC. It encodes CASSLGGTQETQYF.

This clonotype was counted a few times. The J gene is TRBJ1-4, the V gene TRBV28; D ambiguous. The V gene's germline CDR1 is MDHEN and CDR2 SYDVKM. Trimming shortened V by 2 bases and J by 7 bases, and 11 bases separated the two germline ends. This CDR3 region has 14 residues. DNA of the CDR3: TGTGCCAGCAGTTTAGGATCGATGAGTGAAAAACTGTTTTTT. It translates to CASSLGSMSEKLFF.

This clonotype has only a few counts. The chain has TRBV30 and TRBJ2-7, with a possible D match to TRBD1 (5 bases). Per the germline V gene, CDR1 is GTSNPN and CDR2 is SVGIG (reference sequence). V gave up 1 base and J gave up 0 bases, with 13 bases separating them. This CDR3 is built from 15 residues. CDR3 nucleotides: TGTGCCTGGAGTGACAGGAGTTGGAGCTCCTACGAGCAGTACTTC. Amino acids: CAWSDRSWSSYEQYF.

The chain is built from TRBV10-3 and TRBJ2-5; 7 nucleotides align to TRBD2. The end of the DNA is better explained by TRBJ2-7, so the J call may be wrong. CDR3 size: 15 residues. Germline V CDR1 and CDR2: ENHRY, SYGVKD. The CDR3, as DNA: TGTGCCATCAGTGAGTCAGGCGGGAGAAACTACGAGCAGTACTTC. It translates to CAISESGGRNYEQYF.

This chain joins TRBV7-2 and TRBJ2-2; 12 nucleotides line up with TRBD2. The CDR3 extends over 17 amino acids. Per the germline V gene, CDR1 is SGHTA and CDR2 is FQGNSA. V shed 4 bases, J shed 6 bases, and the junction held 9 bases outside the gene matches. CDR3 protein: CASSSYSLAGGPGELFF. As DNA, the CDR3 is TGTGCCAGCAGCTCGTACTCTCTAGCGGGAGGGCCCGGGGAGCTGTTTTTT. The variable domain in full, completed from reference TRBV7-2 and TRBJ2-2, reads GAGVSQSPSNKVTEKGKDVELRCDPISGHTALYWYRQSLGQGLEFLIYFQGNSAPDKSGLPSDRFSAERTGGSVSTLTIQRTQQEDSAVYLCASSSYSLAGGPGELFFGEGSRLTVL.

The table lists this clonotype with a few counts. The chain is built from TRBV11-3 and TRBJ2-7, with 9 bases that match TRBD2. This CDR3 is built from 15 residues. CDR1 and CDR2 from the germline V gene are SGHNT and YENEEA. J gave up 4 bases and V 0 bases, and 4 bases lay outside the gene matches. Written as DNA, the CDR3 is TGTGCCAGCAGCTTAGATTCTGCGGGAGGGTACGAGCAGTACTTC. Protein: CASSLDSAGGYEQYF. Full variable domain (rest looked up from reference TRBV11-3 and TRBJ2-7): EAGVVQSPRYKIIEKKQPVAFWCNPISGHNTLYWYLQNLGQGPELLIRYENEEAVDDSQLPKDRFSAERLKGVDSTLKIQPAELGDSAVYLCASSLDSAGGYEQYFGPGTRLTVT.

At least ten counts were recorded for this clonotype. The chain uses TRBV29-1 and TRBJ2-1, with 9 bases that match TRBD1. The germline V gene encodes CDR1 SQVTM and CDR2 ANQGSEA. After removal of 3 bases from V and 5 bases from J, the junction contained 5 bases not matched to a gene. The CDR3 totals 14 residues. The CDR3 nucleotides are TGCAGCGTTGAGGGACAGGGATTCCACAATGAGCAGTTCTTC. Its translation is CSVEGQGFHNEQFF.

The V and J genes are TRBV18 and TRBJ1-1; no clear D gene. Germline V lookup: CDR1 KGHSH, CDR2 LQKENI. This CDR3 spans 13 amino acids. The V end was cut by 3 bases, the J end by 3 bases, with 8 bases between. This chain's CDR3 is CASSPLAYTEAFF. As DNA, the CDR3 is TGTGCCAGCTCACCGTTAGCGTACACTGAAGCTTTCTTT.

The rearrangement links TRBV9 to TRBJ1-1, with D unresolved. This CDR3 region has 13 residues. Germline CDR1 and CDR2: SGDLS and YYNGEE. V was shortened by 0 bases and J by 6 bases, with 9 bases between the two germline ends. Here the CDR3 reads CASSVVSTPEAFF. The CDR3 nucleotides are TGTGCCAGCAGCGTAGTTTCGACGCCTGAAGCTTTCTTT. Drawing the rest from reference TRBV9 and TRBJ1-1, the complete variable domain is DSGVTQTPKHLITATGQRVTLRCSPRSGDLSVYWYQQSLDQGLQFLIQYYNGEERAKGNILERFSAQQFPDLHSELNLSSLELGDSALYFCASSVVSTPEAFFGQGTRLTVV.

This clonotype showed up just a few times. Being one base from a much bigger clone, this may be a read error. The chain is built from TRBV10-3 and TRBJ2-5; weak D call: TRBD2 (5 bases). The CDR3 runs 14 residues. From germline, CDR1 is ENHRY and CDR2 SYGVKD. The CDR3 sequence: CAISVEQRQETRYF. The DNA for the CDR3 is TGTGCCATCAGTGTAGAACAGCGGCAAGAGACCCGGTACTTC.

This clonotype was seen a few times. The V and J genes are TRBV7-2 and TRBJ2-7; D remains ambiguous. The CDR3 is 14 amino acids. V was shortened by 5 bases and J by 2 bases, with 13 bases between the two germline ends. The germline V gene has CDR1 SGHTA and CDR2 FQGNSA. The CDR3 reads CASSVHIETYEQYF. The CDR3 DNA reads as TGTGCCAGCAGCGTCCACATCGAAACCTACGAGCAGTACTTC.

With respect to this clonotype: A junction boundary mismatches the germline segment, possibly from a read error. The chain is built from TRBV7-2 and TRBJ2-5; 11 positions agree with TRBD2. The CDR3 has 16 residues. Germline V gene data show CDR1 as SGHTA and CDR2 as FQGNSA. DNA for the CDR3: TGTGCCGGCAGCTTAACGTCTAGCGGGAGGATGGAGACCCAGTACTTC. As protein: CAGSLTSSGRMETQYF.

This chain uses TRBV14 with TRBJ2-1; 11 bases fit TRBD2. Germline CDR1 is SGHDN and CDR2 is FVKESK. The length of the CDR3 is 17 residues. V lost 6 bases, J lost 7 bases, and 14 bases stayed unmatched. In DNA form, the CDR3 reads TGTGCCAGCAGTTTACGACTAGCGGGACAACGAACGAATGAGCAGTTCTTC. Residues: CASSLRLAGQRTNEQFF.

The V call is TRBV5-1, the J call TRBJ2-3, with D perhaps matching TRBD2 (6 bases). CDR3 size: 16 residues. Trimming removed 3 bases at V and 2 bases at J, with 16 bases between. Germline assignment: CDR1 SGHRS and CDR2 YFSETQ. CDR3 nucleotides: TGCGCCAGCAGCTCGTCGGGACTCCGTCTCACAGATACGCAGTATTTT. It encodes CASSSSGLRLTDTQYF. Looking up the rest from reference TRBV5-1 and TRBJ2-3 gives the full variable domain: KAGVTQTPRYLIKTRGQQVTLSCSPISGHRSVSWYQQTPGQGLQFLFEYFSETQRNKGNFPGRFSGRQFSNSRSEMNVSTLELGDSALYLCASSSSGLRLTDTQYFGPGTRLTVL.

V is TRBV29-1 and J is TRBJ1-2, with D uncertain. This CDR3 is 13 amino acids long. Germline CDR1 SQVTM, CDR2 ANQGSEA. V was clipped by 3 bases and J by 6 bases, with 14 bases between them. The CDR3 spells CSVDLRSDHGYTF. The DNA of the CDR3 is TGCAGCGTTGACCTCAGGAGTGATCATGGCTACACCTTC.

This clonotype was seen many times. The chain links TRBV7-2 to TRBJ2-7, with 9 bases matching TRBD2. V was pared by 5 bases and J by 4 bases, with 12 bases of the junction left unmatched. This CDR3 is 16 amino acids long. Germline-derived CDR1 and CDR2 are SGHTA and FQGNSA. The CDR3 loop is CASSTHAATSGYEQYF. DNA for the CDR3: TGTGCCAGCAGCACCCACGCCGCCACTAGCGGGTACGAGCAGTACTTC.

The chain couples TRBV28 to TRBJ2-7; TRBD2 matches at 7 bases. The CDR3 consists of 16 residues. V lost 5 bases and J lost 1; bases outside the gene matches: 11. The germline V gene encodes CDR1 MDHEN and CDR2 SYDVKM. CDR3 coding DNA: TGTGCCAGCAGTCTTAACCTAGCGGTTCTATCCTACGAGCAGTACTTC. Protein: CASSLNLAVLSYEQYF.

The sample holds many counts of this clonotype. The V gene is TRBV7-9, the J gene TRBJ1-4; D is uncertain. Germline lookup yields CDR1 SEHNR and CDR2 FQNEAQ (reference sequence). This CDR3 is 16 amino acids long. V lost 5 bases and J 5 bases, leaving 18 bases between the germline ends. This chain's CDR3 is CASSPSSGWVNEKLFF. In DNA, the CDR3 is TGTGCCAGCAGCCCCTCTTCGGGGTGGGTGAATGAAAAACTGTTTTTT.